This T cell receptor beta chain comes out of a study of cytomegalovirus exposure and HLA in healthy donors (dated by TCRdb to 2015 to 2018). The study in broad terms: In an earlier analysis of under 600 of the donors, roughly 300 Gb of sequence data and 95 million to 130 million unique TCR beta sequences from about 179 million T cells were reported. Approximately 300 gigabases of sequencing data and 80 million or so unique TCR sequences were included in an early release covering over 600 HLA-typed donors. Of the 350 to 450 genotyped donors, about 80% fell in the genetic ancestry cluster associated with self-reported Caucasian donors. The aim of the study was to test whether cataloging public T cell receptors could identify signatures of past pathogen exposure. The study profiled the T cell repertoires of hundreds of subjects by immunosequencing and related them to cytomegalovirus serostatus. A separate validation cohort of more than 100 different subjects was used in addition to the 666-subject first cohort. High-throughput TCR immunosequencing, statistical association of individual TCRs with disease status, and machine learning were combined to predict cytomegalovirus infection status. A later analysis re-analyzed previously published TCR beta repertoires from 500 to 700 donors and added high-resolution HLA genotyping to study TCR occurrence patterns. Rather than drawing on any new phenotypic data, the later analysis identified candidate immune exposures from TCR beta sequences and the way those sequences occurred across donors. An earlier analysis of around 580 of the donors used high-throughput TCR beta sequencing to judge whether each TCR beta V gene segment behaved as functional or pseudogenic. Donor age, sex, ethnicity and CMV serostatus were collected together with the repertoire data. A later genetic analysis took genome-wide SNP genotypes for about 55% of the 666 donors and used that subset as a discovery cohort. Every repertoire in the discovery cohort had been generated on one and the same sequencing platform. Both class I and class II loci were covered by HLA typing, at four-digit resolution. Typing coverage varied by locus: roughly 620-630 donors for A, B, C, DRB1 and DQB1; more than 500 for DQA1; 606 for DPA1; roughly 450 for DPB1. A few DR-DQ haplotypes were treated as single units for association and clustering because of strong linkage in the cohort. Across some 400 genotyped donors of the cohort, an average of about 250,000 unique TCR beta nucleotide sequences per donor were sequenced, and 15% to 20% of those sequences were non-productive. The paper as a whole reports these results and caveats: In a later analysis, the rate of TCR association differed among HLA loci, with DRB1 alleles having the most associated TCRs and HLA-C alleles having the fewest. Compared with the roughly 720-donor mean, donors in an Asian-associated ancestry cluster had fewer N-insertions in productive TCRs, according to a later genetic analysis. In vitro tests confirmed that a few of the cytomegalovirus-associated TCR beta chains recognize cytomegalovirus antigens. Roughly uniform sequencing depth across donors was assumed in presence/absence analyses, although this assumption may not hold. Most TCR sequences were seen in very few donors, while some public TCRs were found in many individuals. In a later analysis, HLA-associated TCR beta chains were found to be more clonally expanded and to have lower generation probabilities than equally common non-associated chains. The classifier was reported to diagnose cytomegalovirus status with high specificity and sensitivity in both the original cohort and the validation cohort. An earlier analysis of approximately 530 of the donors showed that most TCR beta V segments appeared in productive rearrangements either about 87% or about 30% of the time, which broadly matched IMGT annotations. HLA typing was unavailable for some donors at each locus, so association tests used only the typed subset. The authors suggested that the approach could potentially be generalized to other disease states and immunological phenotypes. Specific HLA alleles were associated with 16,951 TCR beta sequences at a false discovery rate of 0.05 in a later analysis. The cohort was sequenced for TCR beta chains only, and without alpha or paired-chain data the features that could be detected were limited. The study gave a list of about 170 TCR beta chains associated with cytomegalovirus. In a later analysis, several top co-occurrence clusters were reported to appear linked to parvovirus B19, influenza, CMV and Epstein-Barr virus. Assigning TCR associations to individual alleles was difficult when HLA alleles, especially DR and DQ, strongly co-occurred. A later genetic analysis associated a missense DCLRE1C variant with V-gene and J-gene trimming of TCR beta chains, and an independent cohort replicated the association. Immune exposure information for the cohort was limited to CMV serostatus. According to a later analysis, most CMV-associated TCR beta chains appeared to be HLA-restricted, and the HLA associations seemed to be driven largely by CMV exposure. Linkage disequilibrium might explain the correlated functional status among segregating V segments, but an unknown experimental factor could not be ruled out. A cluster of highly shared sequence variants was judged likely to be a technical artifact of the sequencing pipeline. A further reported finding was that TCR beta sequences accurately predicted the HLA-A and HLA-B alleles for most subjects in the first cohort. Over 15 rarely observed V segments, including chromosome 9 orphons, were excluded from the earlier analysis of approximately 500 of the donors because counts were too low.

In this sample, this clone turned up once. Its antigen remains unidentified. No base qualities exist here, and no much larger clone lies one base off it. The cohort consisted of 650 to 850 healthy bone marrow donors. All cohort members were sampled while nominally healthy, although unrecorded immune exposures were likely present. The donor tested CMV seronegative, placing the donor among the 352 seronegative members of the cohort. A peripheral blood sample was provided by each donor, and peripheral blood mononuclear cells were used for TCR beta sequencing. The Qiagen DNeasy Blood Extraction Kit was used to extract genomic DNA from the blood cell samples. Library prep was done by the immunoSEQ multiplex PCR assay. A mixture of 60 forward primers for TCR Vbeta segments and 13 reverse primers for TCR Jbeta segments was used in the multiplex PCR. Amplification of the CDR3 region of rearranged TCR beta genes was performed with a multiplex PCR assay on genomic DNA. On the Illumina HiSeq System, the amplified TCR beta libraries were sequenced as 87-base-pair reads. Per the source publication's procedure: A later analysis tallied around 82 million unique TCR beta chains across the 666 repertoires, and about 10 million of those chains were shared by two or more donors. Raw reads were error-corrected and collapsed into unique sequences by a nearest-neighbor algorithm in which closely related sequences were merged to remove PCR and sequencing errors. Alignment of CDR3 sequences to IMGT reference sequences was used to assign V, D and J gene segments. Each retained sequence needed at least a six-nucleotide match to both a V gene segment and a J gene segment. Rearrangements were classified as productive when the CDR3 lacked stop codons and remained in frame with V and J, and all other rearrangements were classified as non-productive. CDR3 was defined according to IMGT convention as the region running from the second conserved V-encoded cysteine to the conserved J-encoded phenylalanine. The earlier analysis of about 590 of the donors excluded sequences that lacked an unambiguous match to a single V gene segment. In an earlier analysis of 587 of the donors, a V segment was called functional when productive rearrangements were above 56.7%, and segregating when the standard deviation between donors exceeded 5%. A statistical classification framework was built to diagnose cytomegalovirus status from the catalog of TCR beta chain sequences. In a later analysis, TCR nucleotide sequences were compared against IMGT/GENE-DB human TR gene sequences so that V and J genes could be assigned. In a later analysis, CDR3 sequences and most-parsimonious VDJ recombination scenarios were assigned using the TCRdist pipeline. In a later analysis, every TCR beta chain was defined by the combination of its CDR3 amino acid sequence and its V-gene family, and reads without a unique V-gene family were dropped. A later analysis removed 592 highly shared, low-generation-probability nucleotide sequences to deal with suspected cross-contamination and a sequencing artifact. In a later analysis, a clonal expansion index for each public chain was calculated from normalized within-repertoire ranks of inferred template counts. A later analysis computed generation probabilities with a VDJ recombination model fitted to out-of-frame rearrangements, and checked the results against IGoR. In a later analysis, TCR-TCR, TCR-HLA and TCR-CMV co-occurrence was scored with hypergeometric tests, and a repertoire-size bias correction was applied to TCR pairs. To estimate false discovery rates, a later analysis permuted the HLA or CMV assignments 20 times. In a later analysis, co-occurring TCRs were grouped using DBSCAN, and TCRdist sequence similarity was added for clustering within HLA-allele-positive subsets. For co-occurrence clustering, repertoires with fewer than 30,000 or more than 120,000 public chains were excluded, along with a handful of repertoires with anomalous nucleotide sharing. Not all clones reach the TCRdb copy of this immuneACCESS table, which keeps in-frame sequences only. Checked studies attribute under half of the gap to unresolved V genes and leave the rest unexplained. That table supplies the V and J calls and clone size; D and trimming were determined from the DNA. The sample table records about 37,000 clones; roughly 79% of these occur just once. The leading ten clones occupy roughly 10% of the sample.

The material sequenced was PBMCs. This sequence was found in a middle-aged woman in good health and CMV-seronegative.

The DNA sequence is given as TGTGCCAGCAGTGAGGGGCAGGGAGGATGGGCTGAAGCTTTCTTT. It codes for CASSEGQGGWAEAFF. The rearrangement joined TRBV6-1 to TRBJ1-1; 5 matching bases give a weak D call of TRBD1. The CDR3 holds 15 amino acids from the cysteine to the phenylalanine. The only DNA kept is the CDR3, 45 bases in frame from the first base. CDR1 and CDR2, looked up from the germline V gene, are MNHNS and SASEGT. V lost 3 bases and J lost 6 bases; the stretch between them is 17 bases long.